This TCR beta chain is from a study of regulatory T cells. The primer mix had 52 TRBV and 13 TRBJ primers. This table comes from immunoSEQ multiplex PCR, and its TCRdb copy is limited to in-frame clones, with some not included. Of about 6,100 clones in the sample, 84% were seen once. This clone ranks as large. V lost 4 bases to trimming and J lost 3 bases, with 16 bases between them. Germline V gene data show CDR1 as MDHEN and CDR2 as SYDVKM. CDR3 length: 15 amino acids. This TCR was recovered from a child between 10 and 17 years old with CD3G deficiency. The chain uses TRBV28 and TRBJ2-7; D assignment may be TRBD1 or TRBD2 (5 bases each). The sequenced material came from CD8+ T cells sorted from blood. CDR3 nucleotide sequence: TGTGCCAGCAGTTCCCCCCAGGTGGGGGTCTACGAGCAGTACTTC. This translates into CASSSPQVGVYEQYF.